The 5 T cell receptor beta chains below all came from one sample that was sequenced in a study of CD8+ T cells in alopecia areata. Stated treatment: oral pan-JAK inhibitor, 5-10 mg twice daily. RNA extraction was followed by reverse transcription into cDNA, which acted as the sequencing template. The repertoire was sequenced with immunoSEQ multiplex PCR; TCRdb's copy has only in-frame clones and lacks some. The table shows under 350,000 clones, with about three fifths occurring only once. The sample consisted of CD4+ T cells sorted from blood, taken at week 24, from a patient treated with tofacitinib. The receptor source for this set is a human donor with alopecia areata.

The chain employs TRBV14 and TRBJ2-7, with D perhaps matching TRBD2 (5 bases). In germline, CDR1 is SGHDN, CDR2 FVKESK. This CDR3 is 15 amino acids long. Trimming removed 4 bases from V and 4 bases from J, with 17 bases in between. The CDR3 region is CASSLRLDRRYEQYF. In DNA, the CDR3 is TGTGCCAGCAGCCTACGCCTGGACCGGAGGTACGAGCAGTACTTC.

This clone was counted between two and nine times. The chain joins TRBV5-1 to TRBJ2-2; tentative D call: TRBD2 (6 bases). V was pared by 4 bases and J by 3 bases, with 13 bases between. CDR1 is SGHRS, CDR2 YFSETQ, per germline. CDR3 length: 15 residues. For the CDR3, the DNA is TGCGCCAGCAGCGAACGGAGGGAACACACCGGGGAGCTGTTTTTT. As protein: CASSERREHTGELFF. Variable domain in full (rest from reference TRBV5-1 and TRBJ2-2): KAGVTQTPRYLIKTRGQQVTLSCSPISGHRSVSWYQQTPGQGLQFLFEYFSETQRNKGNFPGRFSGRQFSNSRSEMNVSTLELGDSALYLCASSERREHTGELFFGEGSRLTVL.

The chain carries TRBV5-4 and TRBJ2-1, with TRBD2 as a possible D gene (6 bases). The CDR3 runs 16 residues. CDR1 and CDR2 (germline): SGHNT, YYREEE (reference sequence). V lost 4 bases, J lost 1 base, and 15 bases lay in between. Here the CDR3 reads CASSRGTGVSYNEQFF. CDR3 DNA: TGTGCCAGCAGCCGCGGGACGGGGGTATCCTACAATGAGCAGTTCTTC.

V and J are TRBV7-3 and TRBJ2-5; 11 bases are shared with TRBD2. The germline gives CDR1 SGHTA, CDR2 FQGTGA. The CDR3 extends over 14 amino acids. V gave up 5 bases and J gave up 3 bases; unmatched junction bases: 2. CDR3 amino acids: CASSPGLAEETQYF. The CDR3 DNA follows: TGTGCCAGCAGCCCGGGACTAGCGGAAGAGACCCAGTACTTC.

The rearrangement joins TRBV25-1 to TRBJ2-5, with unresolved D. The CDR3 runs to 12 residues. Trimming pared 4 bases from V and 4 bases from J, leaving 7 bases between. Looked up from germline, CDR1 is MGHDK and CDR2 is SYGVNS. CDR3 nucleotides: TGTGCCAGCAGTGGGCTAGGAGAGACCCAGTACTTC. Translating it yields CASSGLGETQYF.